This T cell receptor beta chain was profiled in a study of blood T cell repertoires in COVID-19. The CDR3 covers 16 residues. Trimming removed 9 bases from V and 5 bases from J; junction bases left unmatched: 15. CDR1 and CDR2 (germline): LNHDA, SQIVND (reference sequence). Clones were read by immunoSEQ multiplex PCR, and TCRdb kept only the in-frame ones, dropping some. Here the sample spans a few hundred thousand clones, more than 75% being singletons. This sequence was found in a man in his 60s with acute or convalescent COVID-19. V usage is TRBV19 and J usage is TRBJ1-2; the match to TRBD1 covers 10 bases. Sample: peripheral blood. The CDR3 sequence is CASRPLDRGETYGYTF. CDR3 nucleotide sequence: TGTGCCAGCCGCCCCCTGGACAGGGGGGAGACTTATGGCTACACCTTC.